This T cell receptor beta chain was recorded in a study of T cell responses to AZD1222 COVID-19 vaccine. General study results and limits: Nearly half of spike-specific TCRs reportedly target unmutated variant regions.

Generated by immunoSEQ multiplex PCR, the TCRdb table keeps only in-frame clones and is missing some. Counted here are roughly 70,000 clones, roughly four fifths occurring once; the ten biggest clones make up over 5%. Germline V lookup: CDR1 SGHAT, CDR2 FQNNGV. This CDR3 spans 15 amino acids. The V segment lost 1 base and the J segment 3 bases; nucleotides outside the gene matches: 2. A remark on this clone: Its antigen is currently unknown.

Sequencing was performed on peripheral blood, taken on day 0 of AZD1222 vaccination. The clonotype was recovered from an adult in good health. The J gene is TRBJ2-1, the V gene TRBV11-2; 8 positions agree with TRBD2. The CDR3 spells CASSLAGGFYNEQFF. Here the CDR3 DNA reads TGTGCCAGCAGCTTAGCGGGGGGGTTCTACAATGAGCAGTTCTTC.